This T cell receptor beta chain was identified in a study of blood T cell repertoires in COVID-19. As for the study in general: Whether acute or convalescent, the COVID-19 samples came from the United States, Italy and Spain.

In the original processing: From reference gene primer amplification, estimates of nucleated cell counts were derived. Using immunoSEQ multiplex PCR, the repertoire was profiled, and TCRdb retains in-frame clones only, with some absent. The DNA was the basis for D and trimming; V, J and clone size are from that table. The table shows about 210,000 clones, with about 89% occurring only once. Germline values: CDR1 LNHDA, CDR2 SQIVND (reference sequence). V lost 7 bases, J lost 2 bases, and 18 bases lay in between. The CDR3 sequence is 16 residues long. The sequence derives from a woman aged 40 to 50 with acute or convalescent COVID-19. This chain uses TRBV19 with TRBJ1-5; the D gene is possibly TRBD1 (6 bases). Material for sequencing was peripheral blood. The CDR3 loop reads CASTNAGGAGNQPQHF. CDR3 bases: TGTGCCAGTACAAATGCGGGGGGCGCGGGCAATCAGCCCCAGCATTTT.